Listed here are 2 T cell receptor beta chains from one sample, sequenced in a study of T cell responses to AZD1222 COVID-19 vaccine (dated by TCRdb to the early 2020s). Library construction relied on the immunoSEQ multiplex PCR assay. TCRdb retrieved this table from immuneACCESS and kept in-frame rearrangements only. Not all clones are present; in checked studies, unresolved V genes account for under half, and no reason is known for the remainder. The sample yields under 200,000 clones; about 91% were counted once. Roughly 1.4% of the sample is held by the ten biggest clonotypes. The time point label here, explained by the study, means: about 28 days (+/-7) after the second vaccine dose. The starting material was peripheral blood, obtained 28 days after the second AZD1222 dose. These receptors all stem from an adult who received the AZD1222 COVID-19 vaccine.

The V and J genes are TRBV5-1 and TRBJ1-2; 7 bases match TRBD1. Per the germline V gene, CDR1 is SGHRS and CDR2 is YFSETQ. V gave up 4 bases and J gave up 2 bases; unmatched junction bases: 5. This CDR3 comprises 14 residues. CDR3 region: CASSRDRYNYGYTF. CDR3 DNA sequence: TGCGCCAGCAGCAGGGACAGATACAACTATGGCTACACCTTC.

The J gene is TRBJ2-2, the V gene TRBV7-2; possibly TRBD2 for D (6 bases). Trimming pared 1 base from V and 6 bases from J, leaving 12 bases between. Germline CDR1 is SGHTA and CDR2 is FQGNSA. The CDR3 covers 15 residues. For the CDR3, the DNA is TGTGCCAGCAGCTTAGAATGGGCTAGCGCCGGGGAGCTGTTTTTT. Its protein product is CASSLEWASAGELFF.